The entry below gives a single TCR beta chain sequence along with its context. The target antigen is unknown. Amplification used 60 Vbeta primers and 13 Jbeta primers. Assay: immunoSEQ multiplex PCR; the TCRdb copy retains only in-frame clones and omits some. The repertoire holds about 140,000 clones, with around 80% as singletons. The source of the sample is a study of cytomegalovirus exposure and HLA in healthy donors. Findings of the study overall: The authors considered a cluster of highly shared sequence variants likely to be a sequencing artifact. Follow-up analysis seemed to connect common viral pathogens with several of the most significant clusters identified.

CDR1 SGHRS and CDR2 YFSETQ come from the germline V gene. The junction had 5 bases not matched to a gene; V was cut back by 4 bases and J by 0 bases. This CDR3 spans 17 amino acids. Sample: PBMCs. The V and J genes are TRBV5-1 and TRBJ2-6; 9 bases match TRBD1. The TCR sequence derives from a man in his forties or fifties in good health and CMV-seropositive. The CDR3 sequence is CASSPGTGLSGANVLTF. The DNA for the CDR3 is TGCGCCAGCAGCCCCGGGACAGGGCTCTCTGGGGCCAACGTCCTGACTTTC.